This TCR beta chain was captured in a study of blood T cell repertoires in COVID-19. V shed 1 base and J 4 bases; nucleotides not matched to a gene: 1. Germline CDR1 SGDLS, CDR2 YYNGEE. CDR3 size: 14 residues. In the authors' methods: Reference gene primers were amplified, and this amplification served to estimate nucleated cell counts. Repertoires were generated with immunoSEQ multiplex PCR, while TCRdb's copy carries only in-frame clones and drops some. D and trimming were read from the DNA, whereas the V and J calls and clone size are those reported in that table. The table shows fewer than 150,000 clones, with roughly 79% occurring only once.

The V gene is TRBV9, the J gene TRBJ2-3, with TRBD2 matching 9 bases. The clonotype originates from a human donor in a cohort sampled during active COVID-19. The sample taken for sequencing was peripheral blood. For the CDR3, the DNA is TGTGCCAGCAGCGTACTAGCGGGGCCAGATACGCAGTATTTT. As protein: CASSVLAGPDTQYF.